The source of this T cell receptor beta chain is a study of siplizumab effects on memory and regulatory T cells. General study points: To unstimulated subsets, only a minor fraction of alloreactive clones could be mapped. Proliferating Tregs' suppressive function in siplizumab cultures went unconfirmed. Proliferating clones, CD4+ or CD8+, lacked an assignable naive or memory phenotype in roughly 80-97% of cases.

Germline V gives CDR1 SNHLY, CDR2 FYNNEI. Trimming left V 2 bases short and J 5 bases short, with 9 bases between. The CDR3 runs 13 residues. It was 95,000 to 100,000 TCR templates that were assayed per sample. Assay used: immunoSEQ multiplex PCR; TCRdb lists only in-frame clones, some missing. The sample lists fewer than 120,000 clones; over 85% were seen once. This clone was picked up one time. What it recognizes is unknown. The V and J genes are TRBV2 and TRBJ2-5; D is unresolved. Sequencing was done on a sample of CD4+ T cells sorted from blood. This TCR derives from a human donor in good health. CDR3 in amino acids: CASSEMGSETQYF. The CDR3 nucleotides are TGTGCCAGCAGTGAAATGGGTTCGGAGACCCAGTACTTC.